This TCR beta chain was retrieved from a study of early T cells in non-severe SARS-CoV-2 infection. The CDR3 runs to 16 residues. Germline V gives CDR1 SSHAT, CDR2 FNYEAQ (reference sequence). The V segment lost 2 bases and the J segment 9 bases; nucleotides outside the gene matches: 12. This clonotype was seen many times. Each CDR3 protein gets one entry after TCRdb re-called the 5' RACE reads with MiXCR. The table includes 40,000 to 60,000 distinct CDR3 sequences, over 3.5% detected once. This sequence joins TRBV7-7 and TRBJ2-1; 8 positions agree with TRBD2. The specimen sequenced was whole blood. This TCR derives from an adult who was a healthcare worker with PCR-confirmed SARS-CoV-2 infection or an uninfected control (not recorded which). CDR3 amino acids: CASSLSAGAPTGEQFF. DNA for the CDR3: TGTGCCAGCAGCTTATCAGCGGGGGCCCCCACCGGTGAGCAGTTCTTC. Supplemented by reference TRBV7-7 and TRBJ2-1, the full variable domain reads GAGVSQSPRYKVTKRGQDVTLRCDPISSHATLYWYQQALGQGPEFLTYFNYEAQPDKSGLPSDRFSAERPEGSISTLTIQRTEQRDSAMYRCASSLSAGAPTGEQFFGPGTRLTVL.